One and the same sample provided the 3 T cell receptor beta chains below, sequenced in a study of regulatory T cells in long-lasting Graves disease. Through Arm-PCR of CDR3 regions and iRepertoire HTBI primers, TCR beta libraries were built. TCRdb redid the calling of the multiplex PCR reads with MiXCR, one entry per CDR3 protein. The sample records roughly 490,000 distinct CDR3 sequences, around a fifth being singletons. The time point: persistent/refractory GD, antithyroid drugs over 5 years with positive TRAb. PBMC-extracted RNA yielded the TCR library. The sequences come from peripheral blood mononuclear cells (PBMCs), collected when the disease was refractory, from a patient treated with antithyroid drugs. The receptors originated from a female donor with Graves disease.

This clonotype was found a few times. The chain uses TRBV10-2 and TRBJ2-7; TRBD2 matches at 10 bases. Germline CDR1 WSHSY, CDR2 SAAADI. This CDR3 spans 13 amino acids. J was trimmed by 4 bases and V by 10 bases; bases with no gene match: 7. The CDR3 DNA follows: TGCGCCACCTCGGGACTAGCGACGTACGAGCAGTACTTC. It yields the protein CATSGLATYEQYF.

In regard to this clonotype: A far larger clone is a single base away, which makes a read error likely. The CDR3 DNA follows: TGTGCCAGCAGTTCCGGACAGCGCGCAACTAATGAAAAACTGTTTTTT. The encoded protein is CASSSGQRATNEKLFF. The V and J genes are TRBV6-4 and TRBJ1-4; TRBD1 is a possible D gene (6 bases). Between the trimmed V and J ends, which lost 5 bases and 0 bases, there was a span of 13 bases. The CDR3 has 16 amino acids. CDR1 and CDR2 (germline): MRHNA, SNTAGT.

Ten or more counts support this clonotype. The V call is TRBV12-3 or TRBV12-4, the J call TRBJ1-1, with TRBD1 matching over 10 bases. V trimming: 7 bases; J trimming: 1 base; junction bases outside the gene matches: 12. There are 17 residues in the CDR3. Here the CDR3 reads CASTIGGTGATNTEAFF. The DNA for the CDR3 is TGTGCCAGCACCATAGGCGGGACAGGGGCCACGAACACTGAAGCTTTCTTT.